This is a list of T cell receptor beta chains from one sample in a study of blood T cell repertoires in COVID-19. Libraries were prepared by immunoSEQ multiplex PCR; TCRdb keeps only in-frame clonotypes and omits some of them. Of roughly 150,000 clones listed, 80% to 85% were seen once; the top ten hold more than 4.5%. Input material: PBMCs or T cells enriched from blood (not recorded which). The origin of the receptors is a man between 65 and 80 years old who had been exposed to COVID-19. CDR3s include the opening cysteine and the closing phenylalanine or tryptophan. A D gene is named only where the DNA matches it firmly. Expanded clones get a size class; other rows say once, few or many, or leave the size out.

d_call	v_call	j_call	cdr3_length	clone_size	cdr3_aa	cdr3_nt
NA	TRBV5-5	TRBJ2-1	16	NA	CASSFLAAGSGNEQFF	TGTGCCAGCAGCTTTCTAGCTGCGGGATCTGGCAATGAGCAGTTCTTC
NA	TRBV28	TRBJ2-1	12	NA	CASSLYTDEQFF	TGTGCCAGCAGTTTATATACAGATGAGCAGTTCTTC
NA	TRBV12-3/TRBV12-4	TRBJ1-2	13	NA	CASRVREVNGYTF	TGTGCCAGCAGGGTGCGGGAAGTCAATGGCTACACCTTC
NA	TRBV6-5	TRBJ1-1	12	NA	CASSYNGAEAFF	TGTGCCAGCAGTTATAACGGTGCTGAAGCTTTCTTT
NA	TRBV19	TRBJ2-7	16	NA	CASSIGRGRPSDEQYF	TGTGCCAGTAGTATAGGGCGAGGGAGGCCCTCAGACGAGCAGTACTTC
TRBD1	TRBV4-1	TRBJ1-2	16	NA	CASSQDRGQDRYGYTF	TGCGCCAGCAGCCAAGATCGGGGACAGGACCGCTATGGCTACACCTTC
TRBD1	TRBV7-9	TRBJ1-1	15	NA	CASSLGTGGNTEAFF	TGTGCCAGCAGCCTCGGGACAGGGGGGAACACTGAAGCTTTCTTT
TRBD1	TRBV7-2	TRBJ2-1	15	NA	CASSSDRGSYNEQFF	TGTGCCAGCAGCTCTGACAGGGGTAGCTACAATGAGCAGTTCTTC
NA	TRBV6-2/TRBV6-3	TRBJ2-7	12	NA	CASSLSSQKQYF	TGTGCCAGCAGTTTGTCAAGTCAGAAGCAGTACTTC
TRBD1	TRBV18	TRBJ2-1	15	NA	CASSFGTGVGYEQFF	TGTGCCAGCTCATTCGGGACAGGGGTTGGGTATGAGCAGTTCTTC
TRBD1	TRBV6-5	TRBJ2-7	12	NA	CATRQGASEQYF	TGTGCCACTCGACAGGGCGCGTCTGAGCAGTACTTC
TRBD2	TRBV5-4	TRBJ2-5	14	once	CASSQGLAGETQYF	TGTGCCAGCAGCCAGGGACTAGCGGGAGAGACCCAGTACTTC
NA	TRBV5-5	TRBJ2-7	16	NA	CASSLETGLSSYEQYF	TGTGCCAGCAGCTTGGAAACGGGTTTAAGCTCCTACGAGCAGTACTTC
NA	TRBV7-9	TRBJ1-4	15	once	CASSLSSGTNEKLFF	TGTGCCAGCAGCTTATCTTCGGGTACTAATGAAAAACTGTTTTTT
NA	TRBV7-2	TRBJ1-5	14	NA	CASSLAGTSQPQHF	TGTGCCAGCAGCTTAGCAGGGACTAGTCAGCCCCAGCATTTT
NA	TRBV27	TRBJ2-1	16	NA	CASSLALDKVGNEQFF	TGTGCCAGCAGTCTCGCTCTGGACAAGGTTGGCAATGAGCAGTTCTTC
TRBD2	TRBV7-9	TRBJ2-1	14	NA	CAGSGTSGIYEQFF	TGTGCCGGATCGGGGACTAGCGGGATTTACGAGCAGTTCTTC
NA	TRBV2	TRBJ1-1	13	NA	CASRGDKNTEAFF	TGTGCCAGCAGGGGGGACAAGAACACTGAAGCTTTCTTT
NA	TRBV6-2/TRBV6-3	TRBJ2-3	14	NA	CASSPLTRADTQYF	TGTGCCAGCAGCCCCCTCACGCGGGCAGATACGCAGTATTTT
TRBD1	TRBV5-4	TRBJ2-7	16	once	CASSGPGQGKGGEQYF	TGTGCCAGCAGCGGACCAGGACAGGGGAAGGGCGGAGAGCAGTACTTC
TRBD1	TRBV7-2	TRBJ1-5	18	NA	CASSAPGQGRGSNQPQHF	TGTGCCAGCAGCGCCCCGGGACAGGGTAGGGGTAGCAATCAGCCCCAGCATTTT
NA	TRBV2	TRBJ1-6	13	NA	CASTTSPPRPLHF	TGTGCCAGCACAACAAGCCCGCCGCGGCCCCTCCACTTT
NA	TRBV19	TRBJ1-5	13	many	CASSNRVIQPQHF	TGTGCCAGTAGTAACAGGGTCATTCAGCCCCAGCATTTT
NA	TRBV19	TRBJ1-2	16	NA	CASSIPRGRTNYGYTF	TGTGCCAGTAGTATCCCCCGCGGGAGAACCAACTATGGCTACACCTTC
NA	TRBV7-2	TRBJ1-4	13	NA	CASSWQGNEKLFF	TGTGCCAGCAGCTGGCAGGGGAATGAAAAACTGTTTTTT
NA	TRBV12-3/TRBV12-4	TRBJ2-2	12	once	CAGGHLTGELFF	TGTGCCGGGGGACACCTCACCGGGGAGCTGTTTTTT
TRBD2	TRBV2	TRBJ2-1	17	once	CASSLDLSSGRDNEQFF	TGTGCCAGCAGCCTTGATCTCTCTAGCGGGCGGGACAATGAGCAGTTCTTC
NA	TRBV7-9	TRBJ1-4	15	NA	CASSPREGRLEKLFF	TGTGCCAGCAGCCCCCGGGAAGGGAGGCTCGAAAAACTGTTTTTT
NA	TRBV5-6	TRBJ2-2	13	NA	CASSLWSTGELFF	TGTGCCAGCAGCTTATGGAGCACCGGGGAGCTGTTTTTT
NA	TRBV7-2	TRBJ1-6	14	NA	CASSLEVLRSPLHF	TGTGCCAGCAGCTTAGAGGTGTTGCGGTCACCCCTCCACTTT
NA	TRBV5-5	TRBJ2-1	12	NA	CASSLGLNEQFF	TGTGCCAGCAGCTTGGGGCTGAATGAGCAGTTCTTC
TRBD1	TRBV7-2	TRBJ2-7	16	NA	CASSDSGTVSPYEQYF	TGTGCCAGCAGCGACTCCGGGACAGTAAGCCCCTACGAGCAGTACTTC
TRBD1	TRBV9	TRBJ2-1	15	NA	CASSFRDREYNEQFF	TGTGCCAGCAGTTTTAGGGACAGGGAGTACAATGAGCAGTTCTTC
TRBD2	TRBV3-1/TRBV3-2	TRBJ2-1	16	NA	CASSQDFAGGQSEQFF	TGTGCCAGCAGCCAAGATTTCGCGGGAGGGCAGAGTGAGCAGTTCTTC
TRBD1	TRBV28	TRBJ2-2	16	NA	CASTPSGQGKTGELFF	TGTGCCAGCACCCCTTCGGGACAGGGAAAGACCGGGGAGCTGTTTTTT
TRBD1	TRBV4-3	TRBJ2-7	14	once	CASSETGMTYEQYF	TGCGCCAGCAGCGAGACAGGGATGACCTACGAGCAGTACTTC
TRBD1	TRBV5-5	TRBJ2-7	14	NA	CASSLATGDYEQYF	TGTGCCAGCAGCTTGGCGACAGGGGACTACGAGCAGTACTTC
NA	TRBV5-6	TRBJ1-6	18	NA	CASSRSPGIRGYNSPLHF	TGTGCCAGCAGCCGGAGTCCAGGGATCAGGGGATATAATTCACCCCTCCACTTT
NA	TRBV5-4	TRBJ1-1	14	NA	CASSFQGINTEAFF	TGTGCCAGCAGCTTTCAGGGAATTAACACTGAAGCTTTCTTT